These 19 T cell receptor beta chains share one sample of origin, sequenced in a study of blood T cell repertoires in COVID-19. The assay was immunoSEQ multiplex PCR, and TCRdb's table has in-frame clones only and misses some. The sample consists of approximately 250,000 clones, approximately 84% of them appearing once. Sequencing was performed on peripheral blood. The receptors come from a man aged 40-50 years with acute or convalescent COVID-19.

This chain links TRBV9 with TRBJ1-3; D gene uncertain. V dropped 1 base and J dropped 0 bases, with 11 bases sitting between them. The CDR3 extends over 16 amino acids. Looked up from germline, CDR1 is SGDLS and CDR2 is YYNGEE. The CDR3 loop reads CASSVSPLSSGNTIYF. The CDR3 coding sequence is TGTGCCAGCAGCGTATCCCCACTTAGCTCTGGAAACACCATATATTTT.

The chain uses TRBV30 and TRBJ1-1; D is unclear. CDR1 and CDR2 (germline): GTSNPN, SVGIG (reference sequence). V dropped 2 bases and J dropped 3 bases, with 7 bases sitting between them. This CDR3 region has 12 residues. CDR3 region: CAWSWGDTEAFF. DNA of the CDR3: TGTGCCTGGAGTTGGGGAGACACTGAAGCTTTCTTT. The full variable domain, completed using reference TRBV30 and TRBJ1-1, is SQTIHQWPATLVQPVGSPLSLECTVEGTSNPNLYWYRQAAGRGLQLLFYSVGIGQISSEVPQNLSASRPQDRQFILSSKKLLLSDSGFYLCAWSWGDTEAFFGQGTRLTVV.

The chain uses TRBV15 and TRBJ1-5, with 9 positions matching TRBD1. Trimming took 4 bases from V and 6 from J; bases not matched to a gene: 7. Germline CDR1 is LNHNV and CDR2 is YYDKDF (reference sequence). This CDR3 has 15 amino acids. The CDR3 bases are TGTGCCACCAGCACTCGACAGGGGGAAGGTCAGCCCCAGCATTTT. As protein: CATSTRQGEGQPQHF.

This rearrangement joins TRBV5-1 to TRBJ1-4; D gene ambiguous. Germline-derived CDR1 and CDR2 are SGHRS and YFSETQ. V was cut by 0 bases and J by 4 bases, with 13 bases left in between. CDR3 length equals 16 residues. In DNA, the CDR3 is TGCGCCAGCAGCTTGGGACCCCGTGGAGATAATGAAAAACTGTTTTTT. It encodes CASSLGPRGDNEKLFF.

The CDR3 DNA reads as TGTGCCAGCAGCCAAGATCGAGGCAATGAGCAGTTCTTC. Residues: CASSQDRGNEQFF. The chain couples TRBV3-1 (or the pseudogene TRBV3-2) to TRBJ2-1; D gene uncertain. This CDR3 is 13 amino acids long. V gave up 0 bases and J gave up 6 bases, with 6 bases separating them. CDR1 is LGHDT, CDR2 YNNKEL, per germline (reference sequence).

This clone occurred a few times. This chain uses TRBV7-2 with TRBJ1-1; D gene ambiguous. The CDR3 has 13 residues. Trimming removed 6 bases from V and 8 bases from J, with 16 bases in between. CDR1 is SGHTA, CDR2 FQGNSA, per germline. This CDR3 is CASRPRLYSEAFF. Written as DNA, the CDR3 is TGTGCCAGCAGGCCCCGTTTGTACAGCGAAGCTTTCTTT.

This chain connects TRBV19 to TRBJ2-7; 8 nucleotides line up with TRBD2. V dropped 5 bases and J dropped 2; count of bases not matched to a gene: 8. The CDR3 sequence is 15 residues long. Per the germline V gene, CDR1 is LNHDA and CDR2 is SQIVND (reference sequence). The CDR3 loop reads CASSLLRGATYEQYF. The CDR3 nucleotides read TGTGCCAGTAGTCTGCTGCGGGGGGCGACCTACGAGCAGTACTTC.

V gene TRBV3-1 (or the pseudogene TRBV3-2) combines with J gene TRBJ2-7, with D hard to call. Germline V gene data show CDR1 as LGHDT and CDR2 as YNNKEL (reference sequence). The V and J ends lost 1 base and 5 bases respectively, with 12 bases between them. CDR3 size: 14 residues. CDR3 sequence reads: CASSQASRSNEQYF. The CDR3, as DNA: TGTGCCAGCAGCCAAGCCTCCAGGTCCAACGAGCAGTACTTC.

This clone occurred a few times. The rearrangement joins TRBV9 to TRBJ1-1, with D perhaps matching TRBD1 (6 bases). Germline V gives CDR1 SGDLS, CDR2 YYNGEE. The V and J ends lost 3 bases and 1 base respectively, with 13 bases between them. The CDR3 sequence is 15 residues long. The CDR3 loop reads CASSAQDRKNTEAFF. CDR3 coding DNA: TGTGCCAGCAGCGCCCAGGACAGAAAGAACACTGAAGCTTTCTTT.

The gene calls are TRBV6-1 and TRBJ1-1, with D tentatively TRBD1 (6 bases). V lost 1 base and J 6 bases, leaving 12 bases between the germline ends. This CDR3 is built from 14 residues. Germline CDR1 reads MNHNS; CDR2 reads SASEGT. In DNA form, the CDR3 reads TGTGCCAGCAGTGAAGAGATCAGGGGAGCTGAAGCTTTCTTT. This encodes CASSEEIRGAEAFF.

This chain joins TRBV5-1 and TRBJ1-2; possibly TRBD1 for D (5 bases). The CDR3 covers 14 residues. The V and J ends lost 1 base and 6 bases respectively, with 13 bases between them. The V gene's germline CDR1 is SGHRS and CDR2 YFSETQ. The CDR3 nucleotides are TGCGCCAGCAGCTTGTTAGAGGGGACTGATGGCTACACCTTC. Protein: CASSLLEGTDGYTF.

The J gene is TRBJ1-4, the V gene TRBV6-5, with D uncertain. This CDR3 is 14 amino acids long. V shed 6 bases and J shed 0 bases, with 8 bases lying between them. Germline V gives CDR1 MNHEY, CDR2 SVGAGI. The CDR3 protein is CASRIYATNEKLFF. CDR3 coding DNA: TGTGCCAGCAGGATCTACGCAACTAATGAAAAACTGTTTTTT.

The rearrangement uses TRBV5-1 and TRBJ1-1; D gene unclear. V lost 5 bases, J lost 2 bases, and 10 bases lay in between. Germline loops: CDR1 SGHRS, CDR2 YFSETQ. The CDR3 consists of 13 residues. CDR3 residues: CASRVTVNTEAFF. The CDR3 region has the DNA TGCGCCAGCAGGGTGACTGTTAACACTGAAGCTTTCTTT.

Written as DNA, the CDR3 is TGCAGTGCTCCTAGGAGCGGGGAGCTGTTTTTT. Its translation is CSAPRSGELFF. The chain couples TRBV20-1 to TRBJ2-2; D is ambiguous. Germline values: CDR1 DFQATT, CDR2 SNEGSKA (reference sequence). There are 11 residues in the CDR3. V gave up 5 bases and J gave up 7 bases, with 8 bases separating them.

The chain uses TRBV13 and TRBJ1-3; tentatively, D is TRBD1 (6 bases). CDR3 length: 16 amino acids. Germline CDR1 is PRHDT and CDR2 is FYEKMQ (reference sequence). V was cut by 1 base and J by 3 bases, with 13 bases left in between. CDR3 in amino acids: CASSLDQGKVGNTIYF. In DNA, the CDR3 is TGTGCCAGCAGCTTAGACCAGGGGAAAGTTGGAAACACCATATATTTT.

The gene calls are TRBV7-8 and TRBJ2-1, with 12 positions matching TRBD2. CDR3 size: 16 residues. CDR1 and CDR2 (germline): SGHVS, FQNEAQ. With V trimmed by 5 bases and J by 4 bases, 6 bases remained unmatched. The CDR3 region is CASSASGGARYNEQFF. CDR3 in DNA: TGTGCCAGCAGCGCTAGCGGGGGGGCCAGGTACAATGAGCAGTTCTTC.

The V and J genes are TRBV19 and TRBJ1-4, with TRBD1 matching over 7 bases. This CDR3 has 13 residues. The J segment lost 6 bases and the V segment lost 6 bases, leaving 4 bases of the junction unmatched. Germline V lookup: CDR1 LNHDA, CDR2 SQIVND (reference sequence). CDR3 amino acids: CASSAQGYEKLFF. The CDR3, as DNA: TGTGCCAGTAGCGCACAGGGGTATGAAAAACTGTTTTTT.

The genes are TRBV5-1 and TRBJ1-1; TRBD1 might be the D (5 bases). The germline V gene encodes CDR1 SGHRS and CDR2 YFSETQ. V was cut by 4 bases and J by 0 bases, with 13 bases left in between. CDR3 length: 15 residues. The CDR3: CASSPKSRVNTEAFF. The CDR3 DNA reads TGCGCCAGCAGCCCTAAGTCCAGGGTGAACACTGAAGCTTTCTTT.

The CDR3 loop is CASSGVYETQYF. CDR3 in DNA: TGTGCCAGCAGTGGAGTGTACGAGACCCAGTACTTC. The gene calls are TRBV11-2 and TRBJ2-5; D call uncertain. V dropped 6 bases and J dropped 5 bases, with 10 bases sitting between them. This CDR3 has 12 amino acids. CDR1 and CDR2 (germline): SGHAT, FQNNGV.